A single sample is the source of the 8 T cell receptor beta chains below, sequenced in a study of CD8 T cells in Susac syndrome. After extraction with the RNeasy kit, roughly 0.5 to 1 ug of the RNA was reverse transcribed using random hexamers. MiXCR, run by TCRdb on the immunoSEQ multiplex PCR reads, gives a single entry per CDR3 protein. Seen here are hundreds of thousands of distinct CDR3 sequences, about 85% observed once, and the top ten hold approximately 0.12%. The sample comprised CD8+ T cells from PBMCs. The receptors derive from a human donor with multiple sclerosis.

This chain links TRBV19 with TRBJ2-7, with 7 bases aligning to TRBD2. Germline loops: CDR1 LNHDA, CDR2 SQIVND (reference sequence). The V segment lost 3 bases and the J segment 4 bases; nucleotides outside the gene matches: 3. The CDR3 spans 13 residues. The CDR3 coding sequence is TGTGCCAGTAGTATTACGGGAGGTTACGAGCAGTACTTC. This codes for CASSITGGYEQYF.

This chain's CDR3 is CASSFRTSGNPGNEQFF. The CDR3 DNA follows: TGTGCCAGCAGCTTTCGGACTAGCGGTAACCCAGGTAATGAGCAGTTCTTC. The rearrangement uses TRBV5-4 and TRBJ2-1, with TRBD2 matching over 10 bases. V dropped 2 bases and J dropped 7; count of bases not matched to a gene: 12. The V gene's germline CDR1 is SGHNT and CDR2 YYREEE (reference sequence). This CDR3 contains 17 residues.

The chain is built from TRBV14 and TRBJ1-1; D is undetermined. The germline V and J ends were trimmed by 4 bases and 3 bases, with 18 bases remaining between them. This CDR3 contains 16 residues. Germline V gene sequence: CDR1 SGHDN, CDR2 FVKESK. CDR3 region: CASSPDKKVGYTEAFF. Written as DNA, the CDR3 is TGTGCCAGCAGCCCCGATAAAAAAGTGGGTTACACTGAAGCTTTCTTT.

The rearrangement links TRBV19 to TRBJ2-1, with 7 bases fitting TRBD2. Germline CDR1 reads LNHDA; CDR2 reads SQIVND (reference sequence). With V trimmed by 1 base and J by 0 bases, 3 bases remained unmatched. The CDR3 spans 16 residues. The CDR3 nucleotides are TGTGCCAGTAGTATAGTCGCGGGGGACTCCTACAATGAGCAGTTCTTC. Its protein product is CASSIVAGDSYNEQFF.

The chain has TRBV9 and TRBJ2-7; D not certain. Germline CDR1 reads SGDLS; CDR2 reads YYNGEE. Between the trimmed V and J ends, which lost 0 bases and 5 bases, there was a span of 6 bases. The CDR3 runs to 12 residues. CDR3 bases: TGTGCCAGCAGCGTAGGTTCGAACGAGCAGTACTTC. It translates to CASSVGSNEQYF.

The CDR3 reads CSARDAGWSTEAFF. In nucleotides, the CDR3 is TGCAGTGCTAGAGATGCAGGGTGGTCCACTGAAGCTTTCTTT. The chain couples TRBV20-1 to TRBJ1-1; a possible D gene is TRBD1 (5 bases). V lost 0 bases, J lost 4 bases, and 12 bases lay in between. From germline, CDR1 is DFQATT and CDR2 SNEGSKA (reference sequence). CDR3 length equals 14 residues.

V usage is TRBV12-3 or TRBV12-4 and J usage is TRBJ1-4, with TRBD1 matching over 10 bases. V was clipped by 7 bases and J by 3 bases; unmatched bases: 11. CDR3 length equals 17 residues. The CDR3 DNA sequence: TGTGCCAGCACCGGGACAGGGGAACGTTGGGCTAATGAAAAACTGTTTTTT. It translates to CASTGTGERWANEKLFF.

The chain links TRBV12-3 or TRBV12-4 to TRBJ2-1, with a weak D call TRBD2 (6 bases). This CDR3 is 15 amino acids long. V shed 4 bases and J shed 0 bases, with 10 bases lying between them. The CDR3 loop is CASSYSGSSYNEQFF. The CDR3 nucleotides are TGTGCCAGCAGTTATAGCGGTAGCTCCTACAATGAGCAGTTCTTC.